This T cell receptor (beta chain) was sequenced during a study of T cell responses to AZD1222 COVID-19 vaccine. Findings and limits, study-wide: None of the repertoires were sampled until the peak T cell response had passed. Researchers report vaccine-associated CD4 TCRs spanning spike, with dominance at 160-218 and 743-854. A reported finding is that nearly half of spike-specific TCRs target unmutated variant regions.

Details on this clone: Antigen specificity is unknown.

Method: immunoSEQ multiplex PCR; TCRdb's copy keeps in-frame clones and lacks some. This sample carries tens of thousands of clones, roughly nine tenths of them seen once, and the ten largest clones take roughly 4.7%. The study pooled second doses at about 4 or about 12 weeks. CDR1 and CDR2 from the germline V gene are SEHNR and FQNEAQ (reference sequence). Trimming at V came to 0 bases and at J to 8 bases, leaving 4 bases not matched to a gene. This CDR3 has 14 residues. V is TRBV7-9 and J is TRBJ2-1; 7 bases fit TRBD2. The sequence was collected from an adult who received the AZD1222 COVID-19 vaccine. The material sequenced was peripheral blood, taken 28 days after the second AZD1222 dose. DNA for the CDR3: TGTGCCAGCAGCTTAGCGGGAGGGATCCATGAGCAGTTCTTC. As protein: CASSLAGGIHEQFF.